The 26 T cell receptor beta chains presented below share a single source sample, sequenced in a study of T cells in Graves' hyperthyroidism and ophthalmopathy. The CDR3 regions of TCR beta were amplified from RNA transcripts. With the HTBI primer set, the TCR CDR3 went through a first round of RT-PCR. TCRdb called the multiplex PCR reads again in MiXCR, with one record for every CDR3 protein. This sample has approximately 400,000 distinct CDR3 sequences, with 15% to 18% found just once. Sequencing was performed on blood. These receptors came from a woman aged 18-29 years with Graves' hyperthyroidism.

The chain's CDR3 is CASSPRTARNTGELFF. CDR3 DNA sequence: TGTGCCAGCAGTCCCCGGACAGCGAGGAACACCGGGGAGCTGTTTTTT. The chain uses TRBV28 and TRBJ2-2; tentatively, D is TRBD1 (6 bases). The CDR3 is 16 amino acids. Germline CDR1 reads MDHEN; CDR2 reads SYDVKM. The germline V and J ends were trimmed by 5 bases and 1 base, with 14 bases remaining between them.

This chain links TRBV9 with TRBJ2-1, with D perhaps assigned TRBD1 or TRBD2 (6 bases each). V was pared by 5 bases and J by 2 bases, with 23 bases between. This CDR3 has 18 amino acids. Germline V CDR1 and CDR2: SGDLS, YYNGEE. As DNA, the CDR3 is TGTGCCAGCAGTAATCCCGGGTACGGGGGCCGTCCCTACAATGAGCAGTTCTTC. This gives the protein CASSNPGYGGRPYNEQFF.

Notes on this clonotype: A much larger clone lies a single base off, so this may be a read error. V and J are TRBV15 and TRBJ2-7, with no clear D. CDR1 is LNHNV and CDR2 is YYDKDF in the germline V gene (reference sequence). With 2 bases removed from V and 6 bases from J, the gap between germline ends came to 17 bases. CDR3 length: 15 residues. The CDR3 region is CATSRFGRPNSEQYF. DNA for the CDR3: TGTGCCACCAGCAGATTCGGCCGCCCGAACAGCGAGCAGTACTTC. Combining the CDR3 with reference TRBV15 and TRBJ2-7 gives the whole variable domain DAMVIQNPRYQVTQFGKPVTLSCSQTLNHNVMYWYQQKSSQAPKLLFHYYDKDFNNEADTPDNFQSRRPNTSFCFLDIRSPGLGDTAMYLCATSRFGRPNSEQYFGPGTRLTVT.

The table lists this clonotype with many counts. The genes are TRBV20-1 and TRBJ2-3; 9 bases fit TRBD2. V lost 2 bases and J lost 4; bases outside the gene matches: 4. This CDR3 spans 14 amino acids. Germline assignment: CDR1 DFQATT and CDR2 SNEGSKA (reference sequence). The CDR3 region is CSARWREGADTQYF. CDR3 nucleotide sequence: TGCAGTGCTAGATGGCGGGAGGGGGCAGATACGCAGTATTTT.

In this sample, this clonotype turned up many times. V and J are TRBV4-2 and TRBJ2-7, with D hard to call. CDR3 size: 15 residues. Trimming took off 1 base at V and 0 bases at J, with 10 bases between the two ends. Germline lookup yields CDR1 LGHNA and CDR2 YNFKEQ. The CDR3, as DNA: TGTGCCAGCAGCCAAGTCGGCCAGATCTCCTACGAGCAGTACTTC. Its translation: CASSQVGQISYEQYF.

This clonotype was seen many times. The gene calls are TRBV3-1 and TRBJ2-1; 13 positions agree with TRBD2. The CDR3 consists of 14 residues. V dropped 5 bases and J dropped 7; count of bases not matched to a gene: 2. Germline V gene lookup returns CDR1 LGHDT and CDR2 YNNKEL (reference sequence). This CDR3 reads CASSAGLAGNEQFF. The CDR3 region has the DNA TGTGCCAGCAGCGCGGGACTAGCGGGGAATGAGCAGTTCTTC.

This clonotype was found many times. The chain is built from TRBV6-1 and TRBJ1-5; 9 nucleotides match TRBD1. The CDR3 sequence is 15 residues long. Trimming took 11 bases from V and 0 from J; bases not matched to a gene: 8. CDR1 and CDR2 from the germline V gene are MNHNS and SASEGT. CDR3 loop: CAGGQGDFSNQPQHF. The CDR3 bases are TGTGCCGGGGGACAGGGAGATTTTAGCAATCAGCCCCAGCATTTT.

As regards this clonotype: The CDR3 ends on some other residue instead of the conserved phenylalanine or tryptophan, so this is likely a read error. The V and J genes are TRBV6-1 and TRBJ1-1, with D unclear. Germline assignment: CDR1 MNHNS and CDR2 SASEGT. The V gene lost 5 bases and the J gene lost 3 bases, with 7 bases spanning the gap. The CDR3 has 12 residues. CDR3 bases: TGTGCCAGCAGTCCTCCCCACACTGAAGCTTTCTCT. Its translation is CASSPPHTEAFS.

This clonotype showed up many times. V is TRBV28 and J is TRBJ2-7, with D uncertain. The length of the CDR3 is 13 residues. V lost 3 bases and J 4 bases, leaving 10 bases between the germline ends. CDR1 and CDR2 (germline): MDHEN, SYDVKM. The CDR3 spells CASSFVAFYEQYF. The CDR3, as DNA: TGTGCCAGCAGTTTTGTTGCTTTTTACGAGCAGTACTTC.

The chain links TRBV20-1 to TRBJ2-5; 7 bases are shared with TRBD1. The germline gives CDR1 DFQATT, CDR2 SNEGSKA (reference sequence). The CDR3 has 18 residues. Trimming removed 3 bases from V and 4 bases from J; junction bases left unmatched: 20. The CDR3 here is CSASVHRGIQVVRETQYF. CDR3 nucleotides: TGCAGTGCTAGTGTACACAGGGGAATTCAAGTGGTTCGAGAGACCCAGTACTTC.

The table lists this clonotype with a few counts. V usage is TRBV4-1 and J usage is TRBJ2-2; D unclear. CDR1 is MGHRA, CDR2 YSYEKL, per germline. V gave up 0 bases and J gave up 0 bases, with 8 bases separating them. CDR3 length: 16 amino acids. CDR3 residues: CASSQEKVSNTGELFF. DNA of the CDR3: TGCGCCAGCAGCCAAGAAAAGGTTTCGAACACCGGGGAGCTGTTTTTT.

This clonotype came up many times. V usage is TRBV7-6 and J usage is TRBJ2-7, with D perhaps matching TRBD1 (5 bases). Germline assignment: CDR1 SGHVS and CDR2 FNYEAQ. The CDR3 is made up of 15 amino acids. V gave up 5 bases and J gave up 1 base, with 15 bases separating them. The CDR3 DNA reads TGTGCCAGCAGCCCAAGACAGCTCAAGTCCTACGAGCAGTACTTC. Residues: CASSPRQLKSYEQYF.

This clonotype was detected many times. CDR3 sequence reads: CASSPGPARDEQYF. The CDR3 nucleotides read TGTGCCAGCAGCCCCGGACCCGCTAGGGACGAGCAGTACTTC. V usage is TRBV9 and J usage is TRBJ2-7; D unresolved. V lost 4 bases, J lost 5 bases, and 16 bases lay in between. The CDR3 loop spans 14 amino acids. Germline assignment: CDR1 SGDLS and CDR2 YYNGEE.

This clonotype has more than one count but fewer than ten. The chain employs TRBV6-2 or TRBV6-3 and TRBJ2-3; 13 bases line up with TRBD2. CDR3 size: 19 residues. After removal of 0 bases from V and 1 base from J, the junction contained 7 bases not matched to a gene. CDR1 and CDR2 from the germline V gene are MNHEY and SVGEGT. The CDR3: CASSYSTSGLAGGTDTQYF. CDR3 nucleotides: TGTGCCAGCAGTTACTCGACCTCCGGACTAGCGGGGGGCACAGATACGCAGTATTTT.

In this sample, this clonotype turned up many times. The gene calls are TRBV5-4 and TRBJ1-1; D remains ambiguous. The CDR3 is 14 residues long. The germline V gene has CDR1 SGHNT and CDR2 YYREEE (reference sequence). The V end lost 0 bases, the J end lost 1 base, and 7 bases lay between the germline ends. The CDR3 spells CASSLEHPNTEAFF. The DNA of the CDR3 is TGTGCCAGCAGCTTGGAACACCCGAACACTGAAGCTTTCTTT.

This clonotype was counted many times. DNA of the CDR3: TGTGCCTGGATCAAGGGGATTAGATCTGAAGCTTTCTTT. Protein sequence: CAWIKGIRSEAFF. V gene TRBV30 combines with J gene TRBJ1-1; the D gene is possibly TRBD1 (5 bases). V was shortened by 4 bases and J by 6 bases, with 15 bases between the two germline ends. Germline V gives CDR1 GTSNPN, CDR2 SVGIG (reference sequence). The CDR3 spans 13 residues.

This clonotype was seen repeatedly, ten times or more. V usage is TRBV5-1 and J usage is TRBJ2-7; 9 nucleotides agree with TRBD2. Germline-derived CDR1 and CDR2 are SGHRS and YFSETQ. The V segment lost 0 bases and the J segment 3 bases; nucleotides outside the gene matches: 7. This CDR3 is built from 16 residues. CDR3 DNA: TGCGCCAGCAGCTTGGCCGGGCGGGAGGGCCTCTACGAGCAGTACTTC. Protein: CASSLAGREGLYEQYF.

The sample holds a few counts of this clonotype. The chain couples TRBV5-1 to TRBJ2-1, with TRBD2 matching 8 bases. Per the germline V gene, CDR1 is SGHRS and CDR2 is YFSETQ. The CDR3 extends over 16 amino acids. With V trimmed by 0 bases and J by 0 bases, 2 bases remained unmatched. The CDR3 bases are TGCGCCAGCAGCTTGGATGGGACTAGCTCCTACAATGAGCAGTTCTTC. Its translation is CASSLDGTSSYNEQFF. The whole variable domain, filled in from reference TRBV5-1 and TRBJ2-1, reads KAGVTQTPRYLIKTRGQQVTLSCSPISGHRSVSWYQQTPGQGLQFLFEYFSETQRNKGNFPGRFSGRQFSNSRSEMNVSTLELGDSALYLCASSLDGTSSYNEQFFGPGTRLTVL.

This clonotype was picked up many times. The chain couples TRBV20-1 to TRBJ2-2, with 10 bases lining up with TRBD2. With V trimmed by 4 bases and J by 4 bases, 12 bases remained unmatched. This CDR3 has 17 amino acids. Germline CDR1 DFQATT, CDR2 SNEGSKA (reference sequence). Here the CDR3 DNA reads TGCAGTGCTACGATTCTAAAGGCTAGCGGGAGCACCGGGGAGCTGTTTTTT. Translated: CSATILKASGSTGELFF.

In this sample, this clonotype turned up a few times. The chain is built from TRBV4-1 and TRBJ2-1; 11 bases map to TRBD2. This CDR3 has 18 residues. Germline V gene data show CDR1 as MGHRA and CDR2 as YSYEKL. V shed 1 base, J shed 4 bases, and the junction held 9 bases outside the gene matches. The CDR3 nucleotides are TGCGCCAGCAGCCAAGTAGTGGCTAGCGGGGGGTATTACAATGAGCAGTTCTTC. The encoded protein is CASSQVVASGGYYNEQFF.

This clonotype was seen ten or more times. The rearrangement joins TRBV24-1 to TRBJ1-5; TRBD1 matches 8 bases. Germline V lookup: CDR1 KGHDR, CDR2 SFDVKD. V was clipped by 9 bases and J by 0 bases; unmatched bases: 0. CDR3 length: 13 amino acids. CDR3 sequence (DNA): TGTGCCACCGGACAGGGTAGCAATCAGCCCCAGCATTTT. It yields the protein CATGQGSNQPQHF.

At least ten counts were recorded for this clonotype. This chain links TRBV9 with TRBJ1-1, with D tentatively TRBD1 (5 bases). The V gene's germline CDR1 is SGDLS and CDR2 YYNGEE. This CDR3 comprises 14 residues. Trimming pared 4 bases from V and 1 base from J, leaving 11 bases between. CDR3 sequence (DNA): TGTGCCAGCAGCATCGGCGGGGGGAACACTGAAGCTTTCTTT. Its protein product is CASSIGGGNTEAFF.

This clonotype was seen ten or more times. CDR3 protein: CSVPTSGGAPSEQYF. The CDR3 DNA sequence: TGCAGTGTTCCGACGAGCGGGGGGGCTCCGAGCGAGCAGTACTTC. This sequence joins TRBV20-1 and TRBJ2-7, with 10 bases aligning to TRBD2. V gave up 7 bases and J gave up 6 bases; unmatched junction bases: 15. The CDR3 totals 15 residues. From germline, CDR1 is DFQATT and CDR2 SNEGSKA (reference sequence).

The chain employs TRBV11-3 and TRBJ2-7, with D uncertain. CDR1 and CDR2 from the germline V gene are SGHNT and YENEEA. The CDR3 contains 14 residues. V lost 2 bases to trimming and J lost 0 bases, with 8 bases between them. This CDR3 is CASSLKGFSYEQYF. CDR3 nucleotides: TGTGCCAGCAGCTTAAAAGGGTTCTCCTACGAGCAGTACTTC.

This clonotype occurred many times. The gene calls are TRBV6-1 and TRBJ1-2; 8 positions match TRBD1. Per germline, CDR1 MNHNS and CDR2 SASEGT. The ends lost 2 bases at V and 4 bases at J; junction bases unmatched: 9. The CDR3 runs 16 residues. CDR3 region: CASSESRPGGGYGYTF. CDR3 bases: TGTGCCAGCAGTGAATCCCGTCCAGGGGGCGGCTATGGCTACACCTTC.

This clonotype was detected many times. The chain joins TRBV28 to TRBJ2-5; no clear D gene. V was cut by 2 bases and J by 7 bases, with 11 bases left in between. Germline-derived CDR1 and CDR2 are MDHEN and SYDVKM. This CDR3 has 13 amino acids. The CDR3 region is CASSLNSPRTQYF. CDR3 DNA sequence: TGTGCCAGCAGTTTAAACAGTCCCCGGACCCAGTACTTC.